This T cell receptor beta chain was sequenced in a study of CD8 T cell repertoires and HIV-1 epitope variants. Whole-study context: Each of Twenty-five Gag and Nef epitope peptides stimulated a separate culture. Epitopes were three Gag families plus Nef HW9 and YT9. The baseline condition was 1M T cells left uncultured.

Only a few counts were recorded for this clone. Its antigen remains unidentified. TCR beta CDR3 was sequenced at survey depth on immunoSEQ. Measured with immunoSEQ multiplex PCR; TCRdb has only the in-frame clones, and not every one. Of some 5,700 clones listed, less than 70% are singletons. V gave up 0 bases and J gave up 2 bases, with 17 bases separating them. The germline V gene has CDR1 LGHNA and CDR2 YNFKEQ. CDR3 length: 18 residues. The clonotype comes from a male donor with HIV. Sequencing was done on a sample of cultured CD8+ T cells derived from PBMCs. This sequence joins TRBV4-2 and TRBJ1-3, with D hard to call. CDR3 sequence: CASSQDPSLGLTGNTIYF. CDR3 nucleotide sequence: TGTGCCAGCAGCCAAGACCCCTCGTTGGGGTTAACTGGAAACACCATATATTTT.